This T cell receptor (beta chain) was obtained from a study of T cells in Graves' hyperthyroidism and ophthalmopathy. General study points: Ophthalmopathy, as predicted by the model, came a median 6.5 months after the prediction. Most thyroid-expanded clonotypes above 0.001 were also found in blood.

Uncontrolled infections, other autoimmune diseases, pregnancy or lactation led to exclusion of patients. Amplification yielded TCR beta CDR3 regions, with RNA transcripts as the source. RT-PCR in the first round (using the HTBI primer set) targeted the TCR CDR3. TCRdb called the multiplex PCR reads again in MiXCR, with one record for every CDR3 protein. The table includes about 570,000 distinct CDR3 sequences, around 45% detected once. The sample holds a few counts of this clonotype. Its specificity is not known. This CDR3 spans 14 amino acids. Per the germline V gene, CDR1 is DFQATT and CDR2 is SNEGSKA (reference sequence). Trimming took off 0 bases at V and 0 bases at J, with 9 bases between the two ends.

The rearrangement links TRBV20-1 to TRBJ2-7; no reliable D call. Sequenced input: peripheral blood or thyroid tissue (not recorded which). This TCR derives from an adult woman with Graves' disease, either hyperthyroidism or ophthalmopathy (not recorded which). CDR3 loop: CSARDVGRSYEQYF. The CDR3 bases are TGCAGTGCTAGAGACGTGGGCCGCTCCTACGAGCAGTACTTC.